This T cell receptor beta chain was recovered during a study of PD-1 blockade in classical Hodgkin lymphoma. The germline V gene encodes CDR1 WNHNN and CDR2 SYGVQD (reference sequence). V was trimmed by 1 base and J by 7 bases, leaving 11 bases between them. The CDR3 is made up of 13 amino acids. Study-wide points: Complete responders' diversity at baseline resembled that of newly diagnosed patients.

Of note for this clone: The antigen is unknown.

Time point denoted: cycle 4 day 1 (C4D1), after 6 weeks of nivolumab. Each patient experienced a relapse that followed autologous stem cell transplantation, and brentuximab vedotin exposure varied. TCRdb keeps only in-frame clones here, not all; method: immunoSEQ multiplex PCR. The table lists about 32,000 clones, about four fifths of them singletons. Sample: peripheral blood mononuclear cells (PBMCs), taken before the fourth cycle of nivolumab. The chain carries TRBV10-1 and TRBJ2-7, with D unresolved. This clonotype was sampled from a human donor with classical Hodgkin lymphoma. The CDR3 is CASSEFGVGEQYF. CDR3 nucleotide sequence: TGCGCCAGCAGTGAGTTCGGAGTTGGAGAGCAGTACTTC.